Below, 27 T cell receptor beta chains from the same sample are listed, as sequenced in a study of blood T cells in healthy people across ages. Next came a second PCR, run for about 6 to 11 cycles, which used a sample-barcoded 5' primer along with a J-beta primer mix. TCRdb processed the 5' RACE reads anew with MiXCR; each CDR3 protein has one entry. The profile shows approximately 360,000 distinct CDR3 sequences, 52% of them singletons. The specimen sequenced was blood. The origin of the receptors is a man aged 60 to 75 in good health.

A few counts support this clonotype. The chain employs TRBV20-1 and TRBJ1-4; D gene unclear. In germline, CDR1 is DFQATT, CDR2 SNEGSKA (reference sequence). Trimming cost V 1 base and J 4 bases, with 7 bases left between them. The CDR3 is 13 amino acids. For the CDR3, the DNA is TGCAGTGCTAGAGCTTCAAGTAATGAAAAACTGTTTTTT. This sequence encodes CSARASSNEKLFF.

This clonotype appeared once. The germline gene is not matched at one end of the junction; a read error may be the cause. V usage is TRBV7-9 and J usage is TRBJ2-3; D is unresolved. Germline V gene data show CDR1 as SEHNR and CDR2 as FQNEAQ (reference sequence). The CDR3 covers 14 residues. This CDR3 reads CSSSSRVGTDTQYF. The DNA of the CDR3 is TGTTCCAGCAGCTCCCGGGTCGGGACAGATACGCAGTATTTT. Based on the CDR3 plus reference TRBV7-9 and TRBJ2-3, the full variable domain is DTGVSQNPRHKITKRGQNVTFRCDPISEHNRLYWYRQTLGQGPEFLTYFQNEAQLEKSRLLSDRFSAERPKGSFSTLEIQRTEQGDSAMYLCSSSSRVGTDTQYFGPGTRLTVL.

The chain employs TRBV30 and TRBJ1-1; the D gene is possibly TRBD1 (5 bases). Germline V gene sequence: CDR1 GTSNPN, CDR2 SVGIG (reference sequence). This CDR3 has 14 residues. The ends were cut back, 3 bases at V and 1 base at J, with 12 bases in the middle. CDR3 residues: CAWSPLRGNTEAFF. The CDR3 DNA follows: TGTGCCTGGAGCCCACTGAGGGGGAACACTGAAGCTTTCTTT.

This clonotype was picked up a small number of times. The rearrangement links TRBV7-9 to TRBJ2-7; the D gene could be TRBD1 or TRBD2 (7 bases each). V was clipped by 3 bases and J by 2 bases, with 14 bases between them. The CDR3 has 15 residues. CDR1 is SEHNR, CDR2 FQNEAQ, per germline (reference sequence). CDR3 in amino acids: CASSLGGTATYEQYF. As DNA, the CDR3 is TGTGCCAGCAGCTTGGGGGGGACAGCCACCTACGAGCAGTACTTC.

Regarding this clonotype: This sequence may be a read error, since a much larger clone differs from it by one base. The rearrangement uses TRBV25-1 and TRBJ2-5; 7 bases are shared with TRBD1. CDR1 and CDR2 (germline): MGHDK, SYGVNS. The CDR3 covers 14 residues. The junction had 3 bases not matched to a gene; V was cut back by 1 base and J by 4 bases. The CDR3 nucleotides read TGTGCCAGCAGTGAATCGAGGGGGCCAGAGACCCAGTACTTC. It codes for CASSESRGPETQYF.

CDR3 bases: TGTGCCAGCAGCGCAAACACATCCCCCACAGATACGCAGTATTTT. It specifies CASSANTSPTDTQYF. The V gene is TRBV9, the J gene TRBJ2-3; D uncertain. The CDR3 is 15 residues long. V lost 3 bases and J 2 bases, leaving 13 bases between the germline ends. Germline V gives CDR1 SGDLS, CDR2 YYNGEE. The variable domain in full, completed from reference TRBV9 and TRBJ2-3, reads DSGVTQTPKHLITATGQRVTLRCSPRSGDLSVYWYQQSLDQGLQFLIQYYNGEERAKGNILERFSAQQFPDLHSELNLSSLELGDSALYFCASSANTSPTDTQYFGPGTRLTVL.

This chain links TRBV19 with TRBJ2-4, with 7 bases aligning to TRBD2. Matching the DNA end better, TRBJ2-7 makes the J call doubtful. Per the germline V gene, CDR1 is LNHDA and CDR2 is SQIVND (reference sequence). This CDR3 is built from 13 residues. The CDR3 DNA follows: TGTGCCAGTAGGCGGGAGAACTATTACGAGCAGTACTTC. This encodes CASRRENYYEQYF.

This clonotype was counted a few times. The chain employs TRBV20-1 and TRBJ2-5; D gene ambiguous. Deletions cut 2 bases from V and 7 bases from J, with 17 bases between. The CDR3 runs to 14 residues. CDR1 is DFQATT and CDR2 is SNEGSKA in the germline V gene (reference sequence). The CDR3 bases are TGCAGTGCTAGACCAGACAAGTTACTTGGGACCCAGTACTTC. This sequence encodes CSARPDKLLGTQYF.

As for this clonotype: A read error is possible here, since a much larger clone lies one base away. The V and J genes are TRBV28 and TRBJ2-5; 9 bases map to TRBD1. The J segment lost 2 bases and the V segment lost 10 bases, leaving 5 bases of the junction unmatched. The CDR3 spans 13 residues. Germline CDR1 and CDR2: MDHEN and SYDVKM. CDR3 loop: CANSGTGQETQYF. Written as DNA, the CDR3 is TGTGCCAACAGCGGGACAGGGCAAGAGACCCAGTACTTC.

In this sample, this clonotype turned up many times. The CDR3, as DNA: TGTGCCAGCAGTTACCCCGGCCCGAACACCTTC. It codes for CASSYPGPNTF. This chain connects TRBV6-2 or TRBV6-3 to TRBJ1-2; no reliable D call. V lost 2 bases and J 12 bases, leaving 10 bases between the germline ends. CDR1 MNHEY and CDR2 SVGEGT come from the germline V gene. CDR3 length: 11 amino acids.

This clonotype has just a few counts. The chain is built from TRBV20-1 and TRBJ1-2; 8 nucleotides align to TRBD1. The CDR3 is 14 amino acids. With 3 bases clipped from V and 2 bases from J, the junction kept 5 bases outside the gene matches. Germline V CDR1 and CDR2: DFQATT, SNEGSKA (reference sequence). CDR3 sequence: CSASVAGGNYGYTF. DNA of the CDR3: TGCAGTGCTAGCGTGGCAGGGGGCAACTATGGCTACACCTTC.

This clonotype was recorded only once. The rearrangement joins TRBV6-5 to TRBJ2-7; TRBD2 agrees at 13 bases. The CDR3 sequence is 16 residues long. Trimming took 4 bases from V and 8 from J; bases not matched to a gene: 11. Germline CDR1 MNHEY, CDR2 SVGAGI. CDR3 amino acids: CASSSPGLAGPYKQYF. DNA for the CDR3: TGTGCCAGCAGTTCCCCGGGACTAGCGGGACCTTACAAGCAGTACTTC.

The rearrangement uses TRBV5-6 and TRBJ1-2, with TRBD1 as a possible D gene (5 bases). Germline V gene data show CDR1 as SGHDT and CDR2 as YYEEEE. The CDR3 spans 12 residues. Between the trimmed V and J ends, which lost 3 bases and 7 bases, there was a span of 10 bases. The CDR3 nucleotides read TGTGCCAGCAGCTGGGGGACTTCTGGCTACACCTTC. Amino acid sequence: CASSWGTSGYTF.

This clonotype was observed a few times. This may come from a read error, since a much larger clone is one base off. The rearrangement joins TRBV14 to TRBJ1-2, with D maybe TRBD1 (6 bases). Germline CDR1 SGHDN, CDR2 FVKESK. The CDR3 has 14 amino acids. The V and J ends lost 0 bases and 5 bases respectively, with 10 bases between them. DNA of the CDR3: TGTGCCAGCAGCCAAGAGCGCAGGGGATATGGCTACACCTTC. Protein sequence: CASSQERRGYGYTF.

The rearrangement joins TRBV5-1 to TRBJ2-2; TRBD1 matches 9 bases. This CDR3 region has 19 residues. CDR1 and CDR2 (germline): SGHRS, YFSETQ. The trim removed 4 bases at V and 3 bases at J, leaving 16 bases unmatched. CDR3: CASSPDRGANFPDTGELFF. CDR3 DNA: TGCGCCAGCAGCCCGGACAGGGGAGCGAACTTCCCCGACACCGGGGAGCTGTTTTTT.

The chain recombines TRBV19 with TRBJ2-3; weak D call: TRBD1 (6 bases). CDR1 LNHDA and CDR2 SQIVND come from the germline V gene (reference sequence). The ends were cut back, 3 bases at V and 4 bases at J, with 8 bases in the middle. This CDR3 contains 13 residues. Written as DNA, the CDR3 is TGTGCCAGTAGTATTCAGGGGTCAGATACGCAGTATTTT. Its protein product is CASSIQGSDTQYF.

This chain uses TRBV11-2 with TRBJ1-2; tentative D call: TRBD1 (5 bases). CDR1 and CDR2 (germline): SGHAT, FQNNGV. V lost 5 bases to trimming and J lost 7 bases, with 20 bases between them. The CDR3 spans 15 residues. The CDR3 is CASSHPPGAGLGYTF. The CDR3 DNA sequence: TGTGCCAGCAGCCATCCCCCCGGGGCAGGGCTTGGCTACACCTTC. The variable domain in full, with the rest retrieved from reference TRBV11-2 and TRBJ1-2, is EAGVAQSPRYKIIEKRQSVAFWCNPISGHATLYWYQQILGQGPKLLIQFQNNGVVDDSQLPKDRFSAERLKGVDSTLKIQPAKLEDSAVYLCASSHPPGAGLGYTFGSGTRLTVV.

This clonotype was found a few times. The V gene is TRBV2, the J gene TRBJ1-4; 12 nucleotides align to TRBD1. Germline V CDR1 and CDR2: SNHLY, FYNNEI. Trimming cost V 4 bases and J 10 bases; bases outside gene matches: 4. The length of the CDR3 is 14 residues. The CDR3 spells CASSVGQGAGKLFF. In DNA form, the CDR3 reads TGTGCCAGCAGTGTGGGACAGGGGGCCGGAAAACTGTTTTTT.

Only a few counts were recorded for this clonotype. The chain links TRBV6-5 to TRBJ2-3, with D uncertain. The CDR3 totals 13 residues. V lost 0 bases to trimming and J lost 4 bases, with 5 bases between them. From germline, CDR1 is MNHEY and CDR2 SVGAGI. This CDR3 is CASSYSLADTQYF. In DNA, the CDR3 is TGTGCCAGCAGTTACTCCTTGGCAGATACGCAGTATTTT.

This clonotype was detected a few times. The J gene is TRBJ2-3, the V gene TRBV14; 8 bases line up with TRBD2. The CDR3 covers 16 residues. The V and J ends lost 4 bases and 6 bases, in that order; junction bases with no gene match: 12. Per the germline V gene, CDR1 is SGHDN and CDR2 is FVKESK. The DNA of the CDR3 is TGTGCCAGCAGCCTCCTCCGTGGCGGGAGGAGGGATACGCAGTATTTT. Translation: CASSLLRGGRRDTQYF.

The table lists this clonotype with many counts. The rearrangement uses TRBV2 and TRBJ2-5; 7 bases fit TRBD1. The V gene's germline CDR1 is SNHLY and CDR2 FYNNEI. The CDR3 runs 13 residues. The junction had 3 bases not matched to a gene; V was cut back by 7 bases and J by 1 base. The CDR3 region has the DNA TGTGCCAGCACTCGGGACAGCCAAGAGACCCAGTACTTC. It specifies CASTRDSQETQYF.

This clonotype was counted only a few times. This rearrangement joins TRBV3-1 to TRBJ2-1, with TRBD2 identical over 8 bases. The V gene's germline CDR1 is LGHDT and CDR2 YNNKEL (reference sequence). The V segment lost 4 bases and the J segment 2 bases; nucleotides outside the gene matches: 1. The CDR3 consists of 14 residues. This CDR3 reads CASSPTSAYNEQFF. The CDR3 nucleotides are TGTGCCAGCAGCCCGACTAGCGCCTACAATGAGCAGTTCTTC.

In nucleotides, the CDR3 is TGCGCCAGCAGCCAAGTACTAGCGGGGGAGAGCATCCAGTACTTC. Its translation is CASSQVLAGESIQYF. The chain joins TRBV4-1 to TRBJ2-4, with 11 bases fitting TRBD2. There are 15 residues in the CDR3. In germline, CDR1 is MGHRA, CDR2 YSYEKL. The V and J ends lost 1 base and 13 bases, in that order; junction bases with no gene match: 9.

The chain recombines TRBV6-8 with TRBJ2-7; 7 positions agree with TRBD2. The CDR3 runs to 17 residues. Unmatched junction bases numbered 10, after V lost 2 bases and J lost 0 bases. CDR1 is MNHGY and CDR2 is SAAAGT in the germline V gene. DNA for the CDR3: TGTGCCAGCAGTTACGACGGACTAGAGAAGAGCTCCTACGAGCAGTACTTC. Protein sequence: CASSYDGLEKSSYEQYF.

The chain has TRBV6-5 and TRBJ2-3, with a possible D match to TRBD2 (5 bases). V was trimmed by 6 bases and J by 1 base, leaving 14 bases between them. The germline V gene has CDR1 MNHEY and CDR2 SVGAGI. The CDR3 is made up of 15 amino acids. CDR3 nucleotide sequence: TGTGCCAGCAGCCTAGGACTCTTCCGCACAGATACGCAGTATTTT. It codes for CASSLGLFRTDTQYF.

This chain connects TRBV20-1 to TRBJ1-2, with a weak D call TRBD1 (6 bases). Germline values: CDR1 DFQATT, CDR2 SNEGSKA (reference sequence). This CDR3 comprises 12 residues. Trimming shortened V by 7 bases and J by 4 bases, and 13 bases separated the two germline ends. CDR3 in amino acids: CSGGTQSYGYTF. CDR3 sequence (DNA): TGCAGTGGAGGGACACAGAGCTATGGCTACACCTTC.

This clonotype was counted a single time. The chain carries TRBV7-2 and TRBJ1-1; D uncertain. V was cut by 1 base and J by 4 bases, with 10 bases left in between. Per the germline V gene, CDR1 is SGHTA and CDR2 is FQGNSA. This CDR3 comprises 14 residues. The CDR3 reads CASSLDVRSTEAFF. CDR3 sequence (DNA): TGTGCCAGCAGCTTAGACGTCCGAAGCACTGAAGCTTTCTTT.